This T cell receptor beta chain was retrieved from a study of cytomegalovirus exposure and HLA in healthy donors. Clones were sequenced by immunoSEQ multiplex PCR, and TCRdb holds only the in-frame ones, with some missing. The sample includes roughly 70,000 clones, about 90% of them seen just once. This clone was found once. The antigen is not known. Whole-study results and caveats: Altogether, 150 or so TCR beta chains were recorded as cytomegalovirus-associated.

Losses at the gene ends were 7 bases for V and 8 bases for J; bases not matched to a gene: 12. This CDR3 is built from 15 residues. Germline V CDR1 and CDR2: MNHNS, SASEGT. This sequence originates from a young woman in good health and CMV-seropositive. Material: PBMCs. The rearrangement links TRBV6-1 to TRBJ1-4, with 8 bases matching TRBD1. CDR3 nucleotides: TGTGCCAGCATTCTTGGTGGGACAGGAGGCGAAAAACTGTTTTTT. The encoded protein is CASILGGTGGEKLFF.